This T cell receptor (beta chain) was captured in a study of response to subunit inactivated influenza vaccine. The study's findings and limits: Each seasonal influenza vaccination, the authors suggested, recruits few new T cells.

This clonotype was counted between two and nine times. The antigen remains unidentified. V lost 4 bases to trimming and J lost 2 bases, with 17 bases between them. The germline gives CDR1 ENHRY, CDR2 SYGVKD. This CDR3 has 17 residues. TCRdb called the RT-PCR reads again in MiXCR, with one record for every CDR3 protein. The repertoire consists of approximately 700,000 distinct CDR3 sequences, with approximately 15% occurring once and the leading ten covering around 7.3%. Sequenced material: PBMCs from blood, taken around 15 days before vaccination. This chain joins TRBV10-3 and TRBJ2-2, with TRBD1 as a possible D gene (6 bases). This sequence originates from a man between 45 and 60 years old who received an inactivated influenza vaccine. CDR3 nucleotide sequence: TGTGCCATCAGTGGAATCTTCGTGGGACAAAACACCGGGGAGCTGTTTTTT. Translation: CAISGIFVGQNTGELFF.